This record looks at one TCR beta chain sequence and its context. The specificity of this receptor is unknown. No base-level quality is on record; no much larger clone is a single base apart. This specimen's time point label, interpreted: baseline before oral tofacitinib. From alopecia areata patients, peripheral blood was collected along with lesional scalp punch biopsies. After PBMCs were isolated by density centrifugation and stained for CD3, CD4 and CD8, a FACSAria was used to sort CD4+ and CD8+ T cells. The data originate from a study of CD8+ T cells in alopecia areata (dated by TCRdb to the late 2010s). With regard to the full study: Treated patients were enrolled in an open-label pilot trial of oral tofacitinib, 5 to 10 mg twice daily, for moderate-to-severe alopecia areata. Tofacitinib was administered for 6 to 18 months, and 6 months of follow-up off drug were then conducted to assess delayed response and recurrence. High-throughput TCRbeta sequencing was used to examine T cell clonal expansion in alopecia areata in both the C3H/HeJ mouse model and human patients. On the human side, TCRbeta sequencing was run on scalp tissue and on sorted CD4+ and CD8+ peripheral blood T cells from healthy controls and from alopecia areata patients with either patchy or totalis/universalis disease. Tofacitinib-treated patients had biopsies at baseline and at 4 and 24 weeks of treatment, with a later scalp biopsy in several patients. Scalp clonality was compared across normal scalp (n=4), patchy alopecia areata scalp (n=8), and alopecia totalis/universalis scalp (n=8). The RNA source kit depended on sample type: the PAXgene miRNA kit for fixed scalp, the miRNeasy kit for PBMCs, and the RNeasy kit for mouse skin. immunoSEQ multiplex PCR using 35 Vbeta forward primers and 13 Jbeta reverse primers was used to amplify TCRbeta CDR3 regions. Findings and caveats that apply to the study as a whole: Compared with normal scalp, lesional scalp had higher clonality and more expanded CD8+ clones, particularly in alopecia totalis/universalis, a pattern that suggests antigenic drive. Resident alphabeta T cells in normal human skin are also sequenced, complicating scalp TCR repertoire analysis, unlike mouse skin dominated by gammadelta T cells. TCR sequences shared between patients were less clear than in mice, possibly partly because of HLA diversity in the patient population.

The library was built by means of the immunoSEQ multiplex PCR assay. To provide template for TCR sequencing, every sample had RNA extracted and reverse transcribed into cDNA. First-strand cDNA was synthesized using SuperScript III with a 2:1 mix of oligo-dT and random hexamers. A synthetic immune receptor repertoire was used to gauge amplification bias, and whatever bias remained was removed computationally. Regarding the original processing steps: Raw reads were preprocessed for error removal, and CDR3 was defined according to IMGT conventions as running from the conserved cysteine to phenylalanine. Clonality was computed as 1 minus the Shannon entropy, with the entropy normalized by log2 of the number of productive unique TCRs. Whether each scalp clone was CD4 or CD8 was inferred by checking scalp TCRbeta sequences against the CD4 and CD8 repertoires from sorted blood. The source is immuneACCESS, and TCRdb retained only in-frame sequences with V and J called. Part of the clones is not carried over; for the studies checked, unresolved V genes explain less than half of this, and the remainder is unexplained. The D gene and trimming were derived from the DNA, and the V and J assignments and clone size from that table. The sample table contains approximately 150,000 clones; only one count was recorded for about 72% of them. The ten largest make up 10% to 12% of the sample.

The clonotype was recovered from a human donor with alopecia areata. Material: CD8+ T cells sorted from blood, obtained at week 0.

DNA sequence: TGTGCTAGTGGTTTGGTGGGGGCCCCCCGAGGGGAGCTGTTTTTT. Protein translation: CASGLVGAPRGELFF. This chain joins TRBV12-5 to TRBJ2-2; the D gene is possibly TRBD1, with 6 bases matching. The CDR3 goes from the cysteine to the phenylalanine over 15 residues. Solely the CDR3 DNA is kept, with 45 bases framed from the first base. V drops 0 bases and J drops 8 bases, leaving 13 bases in between. The germline V gene provides CDR1 LGHNT and CDR2 FRNRAP.